The 3 T cell receptor beta chains in this list originate from one sample, sequenced in a study of radiation and T cells in renal cell carcinoma. Time point noted: blood 4 weeks post-SBRT, at nephrectomy. Treatment in this sample: 15 Gy SBRT to primary tumor, nephrectomy 4 weeks later. Libraries were prepared by immunoSEQ multiplex PCR; TCRdb keeps only in-frame clonotypes and omits some of them. The profile shows approximately 90,000 clones, around 85% of them singletons. The specimen was blood, collected from a patient whose treatment included radiotherapy and nephrectomy. Every receptor here comes from a man in his fifties with renal cell carcinoma.

Of note for this clone: The CDR3 ends on some other residue instead of the conserved phenylalanine or tryptophan, so this is likely a read error. No DNA is shown, since the ends of the CDR3 on it are uncertain; the CDR3 is the one TCRdb lists. The V call is TRBV23-1, the J call TRBJ1-1; TRBD1 is the table's D call and was not checked against the DNA. TRBV23-1 carries the ORF label, with uncertain function. The CDR3 is 13 amino acids long, termini counted. The chain's CDR3 is CASSPEPCIGTGN.

The chain has TRBV27 and TRBJ2-1; 7 nucleotides agree with TRBD2. The germline gives CDR1 MNHEY, CDR2 SMNVEV (reference sequence). The CDR3 runs 15 residues. The V gene end was trimmed by 6 bases and the J gene end by 1 base; junction bases not matched to a gene: 6. This CDR3 reads CASRLGGSSYNEQFF. The CDR3 region has the DNA TGTGCCAGCAGACTCGGCGGGAGTTCCTACAATGAGCAGTTCTTC.

CDR3 region: CASSLDSMNTEAFF. The CDR3 DNA sequence: TGTGCCAGCAGCTTGGACAGCATGAACACTGAAGCTTTCTTT. V usage is TRBV5-8 and J usage is TRBJ1-1; D call uncertain. The CDR3 length is 14 residues. Trimming stripped 0 bases from V and 0 bases from J, with 6 bases between. Germline CDR1 reads SGHTS; CDR2 reads YDEGEE.